Below, 18 T cell receptor beta chains from the same sample are listed, as sequenced in a study of blood T cell repertoires in COVID-19. TCRdb's table, derived via immunoSEQ multiplex PCR, lists solely in-frame clones and lacks some. The profile shows under 70,000 clones, about 91% of them singletons. The specimen was peripheral blood. The receptors come from a woman aged 55-70 years with active or convalescent COVID-19.

J is TRBJ1-5 and V is TRBV28; TRBD1 agrees at 9 bases. The germline V gene encodes CDR1 MDHEN and CDR2 SYDVKM. J gave up 7 bases and V 5 bases, and 6 bases lay outside the gene matches. The CDR3 runs to 14 residues. The CDR3 coding sequence is TGTGCCAGCAGTAGGACAGGGGTGTCCCAGCCCCAGCATTTT. Protein product: CASSRTGVSQPQHF.

This clone showed up just once. This chain links TRBV9 with TRBJ1-2; D perhaps matches TRBD1 (5 bases). V lost 4 bases to trimming and J lost 8 bases, with 15 bases between them. Germline V lookup: CDR1 SGDLS, CDR2 YYNGEE. The CDR3 loop spans 13 amino acids. The CDR3 DNA reads TGTGCCAGCAGCCCCGACAGTGCTTGGGGCTACACCTTC. Its protein product is CASSPDSAWGYTF.

For the CDR3, the DNA is TGTGCCAGCAGCGGGGGACAGGGAGCTTCTGGGGCCAACGTCCTGACTTTC. It is translated as CASSGGQGASGANVLTF. V gene TRBV7-8 combines with J gene TRBJ2-6, with 9 bases matching TRBD1. CDR1 and CDR2 (germline): SGHVS, FQNEAQ. The CDR3 loop spans 17 amino acids. The J segment lost 1 base and the V segment lost 5 bases, leaving 6 bases of the junction unmatched. Full variable domain (missing parts from reference TRBV7-8 and TRBJ2-6): GAGVSQSPRYKVAKRGQDVALRCDPISGHVSLFWYQQALGQGPEFLTYFQNEAQLDKSGLPSDRFFAERPEGSVSTLKIQRTQQEDSAVYLCASSGGQGASGANVLTFGAGSRLTVL.

V gene TRBV28 combines with J gene TRBJ2-4; 9 positions match TRBD1. Germline values: CDR1 MDHEN, CDR2 SYDVKM. The CDR3 has 17 residues. With V trimmed by 2 bases and J by 0 bases, 5 bases remained unmatched. The CDR3 here is CASSLKGQGLAKNIQYF. In DNA form, the CDR3 reads TGTGCCAGCAGTTTAAAGGGACAGGGACTAGCCAAAAACATTCAGTACTTC.

The gene calls are TRBV19 and TRBJ1-2, with D possibly being TRBD1 (5 bases). CDR3 length: 13 residues. Germline V CDR1 and CDR2: LNHDA, SQIVND (reference sequence). V was cut by 4 bases and J by 2 bases, with 8 bases left in between. CDR3 sequence reads: CASSRRQNYGYTF. For the CDR3, the DNA is TGTGCCAGTAGTAGGAGACAGAACTATGGCTACACCTTC.

The rearrangement joins TRBV9 to TRBJ2-1, with D tentatively TRBD2 (6 bases). V gave up 4 bases and J gave up 5 bases, with 22 bases separating them. The CDR3 loop spans 17 amino acids. Germline CDR1 is SGDLS and CDR2 is YYNGEE. The CDR3 region has the DNA TGTGCCAGCAGCCCCCGAATTAGCGGTTACCTCGACAATGAGCAGTTCTTC. Translating gives CASSPRISGYLDNEQFF.

The rearrangement uses TRBV28 and TRBJ1-2; 8 bases map to TRBD1. CDR3 length equals 15 residues. Trimming took 6 bases from V and 2 from J; bases not matched to a gene: 8. CDR1 is MDHEN, CDR2 SYDVKM, per germline. For the CDR3, the DNA is TGTGCCAGCAGGCCCCGGGACAGGCACAACTATGGCTACACCTTC. The encoded protein is CASRPRDRHNYGYTF.

V usage is TRBV28 and J usage is TRBJ1-1; D remains ambiguous. Per the germline V gene, CDR1 is MDHEN and CDR2 is SYDVKM. This CDR3 contains 13 residues. Trimming stripped 7 bases from V and 0 bases from J, with 9 bases between. CDR3 sequence reads: CASIYGVNTEAFF. The CDR3 DNA reads as TGTGCCAGCATATACGGGGTGAACACTGAAGCTTTCTTT.

The chain employs TRBV21-1 and TRBJ2-2; the table gives TRBD2 as D, unverified against the DNA. TRBV21-1 is classified as a pseudogene. CDR3 length: 15 residues. The CDR3 bases are TGTGCCAGCAGCAAACTTGAGAGAACGACCGGGGAGCTGTTTTTT. This gives the protein CASSKLERTTGELFF.

The chain carries TRBV4-3 and TRBJ2-5, with a possible D match to TRBD2 (5 bases). V was trimmed by 1 base and J by 0 bases, leaving 9 bases between them. Germline CDR1 is LGHNA and CDR2 is YSLEER. This CDR3 contains 15 residues. For the CDR3, the DNA is TGCGCCAGCAGCCAAGGCGGGCAGAACCAAGAGACCCAGTACTTC. It encodes CASSQGGQNQETQYF.

Comments on this clone: Other DNA variants within this sample encode the same CDR3. This sequence joins TRBV2 and TRBJ2-1; 13 positions agree with TRBD2. CDR3 length equals 15 residues. Germline CDR1 reads SNHLY; CDR2 reads FYNNEI. V shed 6 bases, J shed 3 bases, and the junction held 2 bases outside the gene matches. The CDR3 region is CASRGLAGSYNEQFF. DNA for the CDR3: TGTGCCAGCAGGGGACTAGCGGGAAGCTACAATGAGCAGTTCTTC.

The chain joins TRBV28 to TRBJ1-2, with 11 bases matching TRBD1. The CDR3 contains 18 residues. V gave up 7 bases and J gave up 4 bases; unmatched junction bases: 17. CDR1 and CDR2 (germline): MDHEN, SYDVKM. As DNA, the CDR3 is TGTGCCAGCAAGTTAAGCCTGGGCGGGACAGGGGGACTCTATGGCTACACCTTC. Residues: CASKLSLGGTGGLYGYTF.

The CDR3 nucleotides are TGTGCCAGCAGCTTAGGATTGGCAGTAGGACTCACGATTCCCAACATTCAGTACTTC. This gives the protein CASSLGLAVGLTIPNIQYF. The chain employs TRBV7-9 and TRBJ2-4; D may be TRBD2 (5 bases). The CDR3 runs 19 residues. Trimming removed 1 base at V and 7 bases at J, with 26 bases between. In germline, CDR1 is SEHNR, CDR2 FQNEAQ (reference sequence).

The chain has TRBV30 and TRBJ2-5; D is undetermined. With 5 bases removed from V and 4 bases from J, the gap between germline ends came to 8 bases. The CDR3 extends over 11 amino acids. The germline gives CDR1 GTSNPN, CDR2 SVGIG (reference sequence). CDR3 residues: CAWLTGETQYF. In DNA form, the CDR3 reads TGTGCCTGGTTGACTGGAGAGACCCAGTACTTC.

In DNA form, the CDR3 reads TGTGCCACCGACTCCGGGACAGGGGATTACTACGAGCAGTACTTC. This gives the protein CATDSGTGDYYEQYF. The chain has TRBV24-1 and TRBJ2-7, with 10 bases fitting TRBD1. The trim removed 9 bases at V and 3 bases at J, leaving 10 bases unmatched. The CDR3 runs to 15 residues. From germline, CDR1 is KGHDR and CDR2 SFDVKD.

The chain couples TRBV11-3 to TRBJ1-1, with TRBD1 identical over 7 bases. Germline CDR1 and CDR2: SGHNT and YENEEA. The V gene end was trimmed by 5 bases and the J gene end by 7 bases; junction bases not matched to a gene: 4. The CDR3 runs to 12 residues. The DNA of the CDR3 is TGTGCCAGCAGCCTCAGGGGGGATGAAGCTTTCTTT. It yields the protein CASSLRGDEAFF.

The chain recombines TRBV30 with TRBJ2-3, with D uncertain. The germline V gene has CDR1 GTSNPN and CDR2 SVGIG (reference sequence). The CDR3 totals 13 residues. The V end lost 0 bases, the J end lost 2 bases, and 6 bases lay between the germline ends. CDR3 DNA sequence: TGTGCCTGGAGTGTACTCCACACAGATACGCAGTATTTT. Protein product: CAWSVLHTDTQYF.

The rearrangement links TRBV7-9 to TRBJ2-3; no clear D gene. CDR3 length equals 12 residues. Germline V gives CDR1 SEHNR, CDR2 FQNEAQ (reference sequence). V lost 3 bases and J lost 1, with 2 bases in between. For the CDR3, the DNA is TGTGCCAGCAGCTTCGGCACAGATACGCAGTATTTT. Its protein is CASSFGTDTQYF.